Given below is one T cell receptor beta chain in context. Here immunoSEQ multiplex PCR was the method, and the copy in TCRdb shows in-frame clones only, minus some. The table records 210,000 or so clones, approximately 94% of them present only once. Germline V gene sequence: CDR1 MNHEY, CDR2 SVGAGI. Trimming took 6 bases from V and 13 from J, leaving 13 bases between them. This CDR3 spans 11 amino acids. This entry comes from a study of T cell responses to AZD1222 COVID-19 vaccine. This rearrangement joins TRBV6-5 to TRBJ2-1; D perhaps matches TRBD2 (5 bases). The TCR was taken from an adult who received the MenACWY meningococcal vaccine as a control. The sample consisted of peripheral blood, taken 28 days after the second dose of the MenACWY control vaccine. In DNA, the CDR3 is TGTGCCAGCAGAGGGAGCGGAGATCAGTTCTTC. It translates to CASRGSGDQFF.